This TCR beta chain comes out of a study of cytomegalovirus exposure and HLA in healthy donors. PCR primers comprised 60 Vbeta and 13 Jbeta primers. The data were produced by immunoSEQ multiplex PCR, yet TCRdb's version contains in-frame clones alone and is incomplete. The table lists some 150,000 clones, 60% to 85% of them singletons. This receptor was obtained from a male donor in good health and CMV-seronegative. Material: PBMCs.

The CDR3, as DNA: TGTGCCAGTAGTAGGCCCCCCCAGGGCTCGAACACTGAAGCTTTCTTT. This translates into CASSRPPQGSNTEAFF. The chain combines TRBV19 with TRBJ1-1, with D tentatively TRBD1 (5 bases). The CDR3 is 16 residues long. CDR1 is LNHDA and CDR2 is SQIVND in the germline V gene (reference sequence). The V and J ends lost 4 bases and 1 base respectively, with 16 bases between them.